Listed below are T cell receptor beta chains from one sample, sequenced in a study of beta chain features in type 1 diabetes. The table came from immunoSEQ multiplex PCR; TCRdb's copy has only in-frame clones and leaves some out. The sample carries 250,000 to 300,000 clones, 14% recorded once. The sequenced sample consisted of naive CD4+ T cells from blood. The receptors come from a man aged 25-45 years with type 1 diabetes. CDR3s include the opening cysteine and the closing phenylalanine or tryptophan. Each record gives: V gene, clone size, D gene, J gene, CDR3 DNA, CDR3 protein. A D gene is named only where the DNA matches it firmly. The listing skips clone size in some rows; elsewhere it reads once, few, many or a size class.

>TRBV7-6|NA|TRBD2|TRBJ2-7
TGTGCCAGCAGCTCGGGACTAGCGGGAGTCAACGAGCAGTACTTC
CASSSGLAGVNEQYF
>TRBV28|few|TRBD1|TRBJ2-1
TGTGCCACCCTTTTGGACAGGGGGCGAAACAATGAGCAGTTCTTC
CATLLDRGRNNEQFF
>TRBV7-2|NA|TRBD2|TRBJ2-7
TGTGCCAGCAGCTTAGGGGGGACTAGCGGGCGCGAGCAGTACTTC
CASSLGGTSGREQYF
>TRBV19|NA|TRBD1|TRBJ1-5
TGTGCCAGTAGTATCCAGGGGGCAAGGCAGCCCCAGCATTTT
CASSIQGARQPQHF
>TRBV10-3|NA|NA|TRBJ1-1
TGTGCCATCAGTGTAAGGCAGGAGAACACTGAAGCTTTCTTT
CAISVRQENTEAFF
>TRBV4-1|NA|NA|TRBJ2-5
TGCGCCAGCAGCCAAGAGGCCAGAACCCAAGAGACCCAGTACTTC
CASSQEARTQETQYF
>TRBV6-5|NA|NA|TRBJ2-7
TGTGCCAGCAGTTATTTGGGGCGTACCTACGAGCAGTACTTC
CASSYLGRTYEQYF
>TRBV29-1|few|NA|TRBJ1-2
TGCAGCGTTGAAAAGGGGTCGTGGGGCTACACCTTC
CSVEKGSWGYTF
>TRBV28|NA|NA|TRBJ2-1
TGTGCCAGCAGACCGCAGGGGCGGTCCTACAATGAGCAGTTCTTC
CASRPQGRSYNEQFF
>TRBV28|NA|TRBD2|TRBJ2-1
TGTGCCAGCGGGACTAGCGGGAGAGGACGGCAGTTCTTC
CASGTSGRGRQFF
>TRBV9|few|TRBD2|TRBJ2-1
TGTGCCAGCAGCCGATATAGCGGGAGGACAAATGAGCAGTTCTTC
CASSRYSGRTNEQFF
>TRBV6-5|few|NA|TRBJ1-5
TGTGCCAGCAGTGAAACAGGGATAGGTCCCCAGCATTTT
CASSETGIGPQHF
>TRBV14|NA|NA|TRBJ2-3
TGTGCCAGCAGCCTAGACTTCACAGATACGCAGTATTTT
CASSLDFTDTQYF
>TRBV5-1|few|TRBD2|TRBJ2-2
TGCGCCAGCAGCTTGGGGACTAGCACCGGGGAGCTGTTTTTT
CASSLGTSTGELFF
>TRBV28|NA|TRBD2|TRBJ2-7
TGTGCCAGCAGTCGCTACAAGCGGGAAGTGTCCTACGAGCAGTACTTC
CASSRYKREVSYEQYF
>TRBV28|few|NA|TRBJ2-3
TGTGCCAGCCCGGGGAGGGGGAGGACAGATACGCAGTATTTT
CASPGRGRTDTQYF
>TRBV9|NA|TRBD2|TRBJ2-7
TGTGCCAGCAGCCCCACGGGAAGCGGGACTTACGAGCAGTACTTC
CASSPTGSGTYEQYF
>TRBV19|few|TRBD1|TRBJ2-2
TGTGCCAGTAGTATGGAGACAGGGGGAATTGGTTGGGAGCTGTTTTTT
CASSMETGGIGWELFF
>TRBV4-3|NA|NA|TRBJ2-3
TGCGCCAGCAGCCAAGGGGCCCAAGATACGCAGTATTTT
CASSQGAQDTQYF
>TRBV15|NA|TRBD1|TRBJ2-1
TGTGCCACCAGCAGAGGTGGGACAGGGGCCTACAATGAGCAGTTCTTC
CATSRGGTGAYNEQFF
>TRBV11-2|few|NA|TRBJ1-1
TGTGCCAGCAGCTTAGGGACTCTGGGCGCCACTGAAGCTTTCTTT
CASSLGTLGATEAFF
>TRBV27|few|TRBD2|TRBJ2-7
TGTGCCAGCAGCCTCCTAAAGGGACTAGCTATCGACGAGCAGTACTTC
CASSLLKGLAIDEQYF
>TRBV9|few|TRBD1|TRBJ1-2
TGTGCCAGCAGTTCAATACAGGGGTTTAACTATGGCTACACCTTC
CASSSIQGFNYGYTF
>TRBV29-1|few|TRBD1|TRBJ2-2
TGCAGCGCCAATCCGACAGGGACCGGGGAGCTGTTTTTT
CSANPTGTGELFF